This T cell receptor (beta chain) stems from a study of cytomegalovirus exposure and HLA in healthy donors. The study ran its PCR with 60 Vbeta and 13 Jbeta primers. Profiling relied on immunoSEQ multiplex PCR, and the TCRdb table lists in-frame clones only, not all of them. The data show around 150,000 clones, 70% to 85% seen once. Study findings and constraints: Earlier findings revealed that most TCR beta V segments proved productive either about 87% or about 30% of the time. Analysis was carried out at a later point, and it linked a missense DCLRE1C variant to TCR beta V- and J-gene trimming.

Only a few counts were recorded for this clone. As yet, its antigen is unknown. V was cut by 1 base and J by 3 bases, with 11 bases left in between. The germline CDR1 and CDR2 sequences are SGHRS and YFSETQ. This CDR3 comprises 14 residues. The rearrangement links TRBV5-1 to TRBJ2-7; D unclear. The sequence came from a male donor in good health and CMV-seronegative. The sequenced sample was PBMCs. CDR3 nucleotides: TGCGCCAGCAGCTTGACAAGCGCTCTCTACGAGCAGTACTTC. Translating gives CASSLTSALYEQYF. Drawing the rest from reference TRBV5-1 and TRBJ2-7, the complete variable domain is KAGVTQTPRYLIKTRGQQVTLSCSPISGHRSVSWYQQTPGQGLQFLFEYFSETQRNKGNFPGRFSGRQFSNSRSEMNVSTLELGDSALYLCASSLTSALYEQYFGPGTRLTVT.